The 28 T cell receptor beta chains below were found in one sample sequenced in a study of esophageal squamous cell carcinoma under preoperative chemotherapy. The time point is: before preoperative PTX-NDP chemotherapy. Via MiXCR, TCRdb re-called the PCR reads, giving one row per CDR3 protein. The data hold roughly 32,000 distinct CDR3 sequences, with 45% to 55% observed a single time. Specimen collection occurred from a patient given preoperative chemotherapy. The receptors were gathered from a human donor with esophageal squamous cell carcinoma. The donor label of this sample is uncertain.

This clonotype was counted between two and nine times. The germline gene is not matched at one end of the junction; a read error may be the cause. V usage is TRBV7-7 and J usage is TRBJ2-5; D might be TRBD1 (7 bases). In germline, CDR1 is SSHAT, CDR2 FNYEAQ (reference sequence). This CDR3 is built from 15 residues. CDR3 residues: CASSLSGQGGETQYF. In nucleotides, the CDR3 is TGTGCTAGCAGCTTATCGGGGCAGGGGGGAGAGACCCAGTACTTC. Variable domain in full (rest from reference TRBV7-7 and TRBJ2-5): GAGVSQSPRYKVTKRGQDVTLRCDPISSHATLYWYQQALGQGPEFLTYFNYEAQPDKSGLPSDRFSAERPEGSISTLTIQRTEQRDSAMYRCASSLSGQGGETQYFGPGTRLLVL.

The chain links TRBV7-6 to TRBJ2-4; TRBD2 matches 7 bases. The CDR3 covers 15 residues. Germline V gene lookup returns CDR1 SGHVS and CDR2 FNYEAQ. J was trimmed by 12 bases and V by 9 bases; bases with no gene match: 20. DNA of the CDR3: TGTGCCAGGAGCCTGGGGAGGGCCGGCCAAAAGACTCAGTACTTC. This codes for CARSLGRAGQKTQYF.

The chain has TRBV5-1 and TRBJ2-7; possibly TRBD2 for D (5 bases). CDR3 length: 15 amino acids. In germline, CDR1 is SGHRS, CDR2 YFSETQ. Trimming shortened V by 0 bases and J by 2 bases, and 12 bases separated the two germline ends. The CDR3 sequence: CASSLGSHGAYEQYF. The DNA for the CDR3 is TGCGCCAGCAGCTTGGGGTCCCACGGGGCCTACGAGCAGTACTTC.

The genes are TRBV27 and TRBJ2-2; D is unresolved. Deletions cut 4 bases from V and 0 bases from J, with 12 bases between. Germline V gene sequence: CDR1 MNHEY, CDR2 SMNVEV (reference sequence). This CDR3 region has 16 residues. CDR3 bases: TGTGCCAGCAGTTACGCCCCCCCCCCGAACACCGGGGAGCTGTTTTTT. Protein: CASSYAPPPNTGELFF.

Notes on this clonotype: With a much larger clone just one base away, this may be a read error. The gene calls are TRBV27 and TRBJ2-1; D gene uncertain. Per the germline V gene, CDR1 is MNHEY and CDR2 is SMNVEV (reference sequence). The CDR3 loop spans 15 amino acids. CDR3 DNA: TGTGCCAGCAGCTTATCGAGGATTAACCAAGAGACCCAGTTCTTC. Amino acids: CASSLSRINQETQFF.

This clonotype was detected a few times. V gene TRBV4-1 combines with J gene TRBJ2-5, with 8 bases aligning to TRBD2. Trimming removed 1 base from V and 11 bases from J; junction bases left unmatched: 18. Germline-derived CDR1 and CDR2 are MGHRA and YSYEKL. The CDR3 runs to 17 residues. The CDR3: CASSQASAGANYNEQYF. Written as DNA, the CDR3 is TGCGCCAGCAGCCAAGCTTCAGCGGGAGCTAATTACAATGAGCAGTACTTC.

About this clonotype itself: Because it lacks the conserved phenylalanine or tryptophan at the end, this CDR3 is likely a read error. The V and J genes are TRBV27 and TRBJ2-5; 11 bases fit TRBD1. The CDR3 totals 13 residues. Germline V gene lookup returns CDR1 MNHEY and CDR2 SMNVEV (reference sequence). J lost 11 bases, V lost 6 bases, and 8 bases had no gene match. CDR3 region: CASSPDRGLEQYS. The CDR3 DNA reads as TGTGCCAGCAGCCCGGACAGGGGGCTTGAGCAGTACTCC.

The genes are TRBV7-3 and TRBJ2-3; D ambiguous. The length of the CDR3 is 12 residues. Trimming shortened V by 5 bases and J by 2 bases, and 5 bases separated the two germline ends. Per germline, CDR1 SGHTA and CDR2 FQGTGA. The CDR3 sequence: CASSVDTDTQYF. In DNA, the CDR3 is TGTGCCAGCAGCGTCGACACAGATACGCAGTATTTT.

The table lists this clonotype with a count of one. One end of the junction fails to match germline, which may point to a read error. This chain links TRBV12-3 or TRBV12-4 with TRBJ2-2, with D possibly being TRBD1 (6 bases). The CDR3 is 13 residues long. CDR3 nucleotides: TGTGCCAGCAACCTCAAGATCGCAGGGGAGCAGTTTTTT. This encodes CASNLKIAGEQFF.

This clonotype was observed many times. Being one base from a much bigger clone, this may be a read error. The gene calls are TRBV11-1 and TRBJ2-5; TRBD2 agrees at 11 bases. The CDR3 runs 15 residues. Germline V lookup: CDR1 SGHAT, CDR2 FQDESV (reference sequence). With V trimmed by 5 bases and J by 11 bases, 13 bases remained unmatched. The CDR3 protein is CASSPGTSGYNEQYF. The CDR3 DNA is TGTGCCAGCAGCCCCGGGACTAGCGGTTACAATGAGCAGTACTTC.

The V call is TRBV7-6, the J call TRBJ2-3, with 10 nucleotides matching TRBD1. The J call could be wrong; TRBJ2-7 is a better fit for the DNA end. This CDR3 region has 15 residues. Germline values: CDR1 SGHVS, CDR2 FNYEAQ. The CDR3 reads CATNDRGQNYNEQYF. The DNA for the CDR3 is TGTGCCACCAACGACAGGGGGCAGAACTACAATGAGCAGTACTTC.

This clonotype was recorded a few times. The chain is built from TRBV28 and TRBJ1-2; 8 bases map to TRBD1. The CDR3 loop spans 14 amino acids. With 5 bases clipped from V and 8 bases from J, the junction kept 10 bases outside the gene matches. Germline V gives CDR1 MDHEN, CDR2 SYDVKM. CDR3 sequence (DNA): TGTGCCAGCAGTCCCTCAGGGGGCAAGGAGGGCTACACCTTC. It encodes CASSPSGGKEGYTF.

The table lists this clonotype with a few counts. One end of the junction fails to match germline, which may point to a read error. The chain links TRBV7-2 to TRBJ2-3; D is tentatively TRBD1 or TRBD2 (7 bases each). The CDR3 covers 16 residues. CDR1 SGHTA and CDR2 FQGNSA come from the germline V gene. CDR3 bases: TGTGCCAGCAGGCGGCAGGGGGGGAGAGGCCCAGATACCCAGTACTTT. Protein sequence: CASRRQGGRGPDTQYF.

About this clonotype: A junction end diverges from the germline sequence, so it may reflect a read error. The chain joins TRBV7-6 to TRBJ2-3; 8 bases agree with TRBD1. Germline CDR1 SGHVS, CDR2 FNYEAQ. The CDR3 is made up of 15 amino acids. CDR3: CAAGSGGRGPETQYF. CDR3 DNA: TGTGCCGCGGGCTCAGGGGGCAGGGGCCCAGAGACCCAGTATTTC.

In this sample, this clonotype turned up many times. The V and J genes are TRBV5-1 and TRBJ2-3, with D possibly being TRBD1 or TRBD2 (7 bases each). Germline values: CDR1 SGHRS, CDR2 YFSETQ. The CDR3 loop spans 15 amino acids. The V gene lost 0 bases and the J gene lost 3 bases, with 11 bases spanning the gap. CDR3 DNA: TGCGCCAGCAGCTTGGGGCAGGGGGGGACAGATACGCAGTATTTT. Residues: CASSLGQGGTDTQYF.

The chain joins TRBV5-1 to TRBJ1-5, with a tentative D call TRBD1 (5 bases). V lost 8 bases and J 0 bases, leaving 15 bases between the germline ends. The CDR3 is 15 amino acids. The germline CDR1 and CDR2 sequences are SGHRS and YFSETQ. CDR3: CASSEGIYSNQPQHF. CDR3 bases: TGCGCCAGTAGCGAGGGGATTTATAGCAATCAGCCCCAGCATTTT.

There are a few counts of this clonotype. The chain carries TRBV7-3 and TRBJ2-3; 8 nucleotides match TRBD2. The CDR3 covers 17 residues. With 5 bases clipped from V and 4 bases from J, the junction kept 14 bases outside the gene matches. CDR1 and CDR2 (germline): SGHTA, FQGTGA. CDR3 DNA sequence: TGTGCCAGCAGCGCAAGCCCCCCCGGGGGGGGGGCAGATACGCAGTATTTT. Translated: CASSASPPGGGADTQYF.

The table lists this clonotype with many counts. The chain has TRBV6-1 and TRBJ2-7, with 11 positions matching TRBD1. The CDR3 is 15 residues long. With V trimmed by 5 bases and J by 5 bases, 8 bases remained unmatched. CDR1 is MNHNS and CDR2 is SASEGT in the germline V gene. The CDR3, as DNA: TGTGCCAGCAGTAGAGCCGGGACAGGGGGAAACGAGCAGTACTTC. Protein sequence: CASSRAGTGGNEQYF.

V is TRBV5-1 and J is TRBJ1-2, with 9 bases matching TRBD1. CDR3 size: 17 residues. From germline, CDR1 is SGHRS and CDR2 YFSETQ. V gave up 4 bases and J gave up 6 bases; unmatched junction bases: 16. The CDR3 spells CASSAIFGDRVSHGYTF. CDR3 bases: TGCGCCAGCAGCGCCATCTTCGGGGACAGGGTTTCCCATGGCTACACCTTC.

V usage is TRBV5-1 and J usage is TRBJ2-5; D unresolved. This CDR3 comprises 14 residues. The V end was cut by 0 bases, the J end by 3 bases, with 9 bases between. Looked up from germline, CDR1 is SGHRS and CDR2 is YFSETQ. CDR3 amino acids: CASSLGQTKETQYF. The CDR3 DNA sequence: TGCGCCAGCAGCTTGGGGCAAACCAAAGAGACCCAGTACTTC. The variable domain in full, completed from reference TRBV5-1 and TRBJ2-5, reads KAGVTQTPRYLIKTRGQQVTLSCSPISGHRSVSWYQQTPGQGLQFLFEYFSETQRNKGNFPGRFSGRQFSNSRSEMNVSTLELGDSALYLCASSLGQTKETQYFGPGTRLLVL.

The V gene is TRBV10-1, the J gene TRBJ2-1; a possible D gene is TRBD2 (6 bases). The DNA end is a closer match to TRBJ2-7, so the J assignment may be wrong. The CDR3 is 16 residues long. From germline, CDR1 is WNHNN and CDR2 SYGVQD (reference sequence). CDR3 in amino acids: CASSDGLGSSYNEQYF. The DNA for the CDR3 is TGCGCCAGCAGTGACGGGCTCGGGAGCTCCTACAATGAGCAGTACTTC.

Of note for this clonotype: The junction departs from the called germline gene at one end, perhaps through a read error. This chain uses TRBV7-6 with TRBJ2-4, with a tentative D call TRBD1 (5 bases). The CDR3 totals 15 residues. CDR1 and CDR2 from the germline V gene are SGHVS and FNYEAQ. The DNA of the CDR3 is TGTGCCAGCAGCTCAGGGCCGTGGGCCACAAACACGCAGTATTTC. It is translated as CASSSGPWATNTQYF.

This clonotype occurred many times. A much larger clone differs from this one at a single base, so this may be a read error. The chain recombines TRBV6-1 with TRBJ2-1; D unclear. The CDR3 spans 14 residues. Trimming pared 2 bases from V and 10 bases from J, leaving 15 bases between. CDR1 is MNHNS, CDR2 SASEGT, per germline. The CDR3 loop is CASSEIGLAYEQFF. The CDR3 bases are TGTGCCAGCAGTGAAATAGGGCTGGCCTACGAGCAGTTCTTC.

The table lists this clonotype with a few counts. The V gene is TRBV7-2, the J gene TRBJ1-5; the D gene is possibly TRBD1 (5 bases). Per the germline V gene, CDR1 is SGHTA and CDR2 is FQGNSA. The CDR3 runs to 15 residues. V lost 5 bases to trimming and J lost 4 bases, with 15 bases between them. The CDR3 protein is CASSAGQGLNQPQHF. The CDR3 DNA reads TGTGCCAGCAGCGCCGGTCAGGGACTTAATCAGCCCCAGCATTTT.

Concerning this clonotype itself: A read error may account for a junction end that differs from germline. The chain recombines TRBV7-6 with TRBJ2-5, with TRBD2 as a possible D gene (5 bases). This CDR3 is built from 15 residues. Germline V gene data show CDR1 as SGHVS and CDR2 as FNYEAQ. CDR3 DNA sequence: TGTGCCAGGAGCTTCGCGGGCCGAGACCAAGAGACGCAGTACTTC. This gives the protein CARSFAGRDQETQYF.

This clonotype is medium-sized by share. The chain is built from TRBV7-8 and TRBJ2-6; TRBD1 aligns across 7 bases. CDR3 length: 14 amino acids. Germline trimming cut 6 bases from V and 2 bases from J; bases unmatched to any gene: 1. Germline values: CDR1 SGHVS, CDR2 FQNEAQ. CDR3 residues: CASRGGAGANVLTF. In DNA form, the CDR3 reads TGTGCCAGCAGAGGGGGCGCTGGGGCCAACGTCCTGACTTTC.

This clonotype showed up just once. This rearrangement joins TRBV12-5 to TRBJ2-1, with 9 bases that match TRBD1. V dropped 2 bases and J dropped 9; count of bases not matched to a gene: 11. Germline CDR1 LGHNT, CDR2 FRNRAP. This CDR3 spans 16 amino acids. This chain's CDR3 is CASGLIRGQGYGEQFF. The CDR3 nucleotides are TGTGCTAGTGGTTTGATCCGAGGACAGGGGTATGGTGAGCAGTTCTTC.

Only a few counts were recorded for this clonotype. CDR3 sequence reads: CASSPVGGQASYEQYF. The CDR3 DNA is TGTGCCAGCTCGCCTGTCGGGGGACAGGCTTCCTACGAGCAGTACTTC. V gene TRBV18 combines with J gene TRBJ2-7; TRBD1 aligns across 8 bases. Trimming removed 6 bases from V and 1 base from J; junction bases left unmatched: 11. This CDR3 has 16 amino acids. Germline lookup yields CDR1 KGHSH and CDR2 LQKENI.